The rows below give T cell receptor beta chains drawn from one sample of a study of blood T cell repertoires in COVID-19. Using immunoSEQ multiplex PCR, the repertoire was profiled, and TCRdb retains in-frame clones only, with some absent. Of over 250,000 clones in the sample, over 75% were seen once. Material: PBMCs or T cells enriched from blood (not recorded which). The source of these receptors is a woman aged 18 to 35 who had recovered from COVID-19. Each CDR3 is given with its conserved first and last residue. The D gene is left open where the match is weak. Clone size is not always given. Where it is, it says once, few, many or a class for expanded clones.

d_call j_call v_call clone_size cdr3_nt cdr3_aa
TRBD1 TRBJ1-2 TRBV24-1 few TGTGCCACCAGTGATTGGGACAGCAGCTATGGCTACACCTTC CATSDWDSSYGYTF
- TRBJ2-2 TRBV2 - TGTGCCAGCAAGTGGGGCCAGGGGATGAACACCGGGGAGCTGTTTTTT CASKWGQGMNTGELFF
- TRBJ2-4 TRBV9 - TGTGCCAGCAGTGCCCTCGGGGGTGGCATTCAGTACTTC CASSALGGGIQYF
TRBD2 TRBJ2-1 TRBV3-1/TRBV3-2 - TGTGCCAGCAGCCAAGTAGCGGGGGGTCCGGGTGAGCAGTTCTTC CASSQVAGGPGEQFF
- TRBJ1-2 TRBV7-6 - TGTGCCAGCAGCCCACTACAGGGAGGGGGCTACACCTTC CASSPLQGGGYTF
- TRBJ2-2 TRBV5-1 - TGCGCCAGCAGCTCATACAGGGTACCCGGGGAGCTGTTTTTT CASSSYRVPGELFF
TRBD2 TRBJ2-1 TRBV9 - TGTGCCAGCAGCGTAGCTACAGTAGCGGGGGGGTTCGATGAGCAGTTCTTC CASSVATVAGGFDEQFF
- TRBJ1-6 TRBV10-1 - TGCGCCAGCAGTGAGTCCGGGGTGGATGATTCACCCCTCCACTTT CASSESGVDDSPLHF
TRBD1 TRBJ2-7 TRBV5-1 - TGCGCCAGCAGCGCCGGGACAGGGATCCACGAGCAGTACTTC CASSAGTGIHEQYF
- TRBJ2-1 TRBV18 - TGTGCCAGCTCACCAGAAGCGGTAGGGAGCTCCTACAATGAGCAGTTCTTC CASSPEAVGSSYNEQFF
TRBD2 TRBJ2-7 TRBV6-5 - TGTGCCAGCAAGGCGACCGGGGGGGCGTCCTACGAGCAGTACTTC CASKATGGASYEQYF
- TRBJ2-5 TRBV21-1 - TGTGCCACCCTGCCACGCGTGGAAGAGACCCAGTACTTC CATLPRVEETQYF
TRBD1 TRBJ1-6 TRBV18 - TGTGCCAGCTCACCCCAGCAGGGGGATAATTCACCCCTCCACTTT CASSPQQGDNSPLHF
- TRBJ1-1 TRBV29-1 - TGCAGCGCTGAAGACAGCACTATGAACACTGAAGCTTTCTTT CSAEDSTMNTEAFF
TRBD1 TRBJ1-1 TRBV10-1 - TGCGCCAGCAGTGAGAATGCCGGGACAGGGGGTAGGACTGAAGCTTTCTTT CASSENAGTGGRTEAFF
TRBD1 TRBJ1-5 TRBV5-1 - TGCGCCAGCAGCCCCGGCTCGGGACAGGGAGGTCAGCCCCAGCATTTT CASSPGSGQGGQPQHF
- TRBJ2-3 TRBV2 - TGTGCCAGCAGGGGGGCGTCTAGCACAGATACGCAGTATTTT CASRGASSTDTQYF
TRBD2 TRBJ2-1 TRBV7-6 - TGTGCCAGCAGCGTACTAGCGCCGAGCTCCTACAATGAGCAGTTCTTC CASSVLAPSSYNEQFF
- TRBJ2-5 TRBV12-3/TRBV12-4 - TGTGCCAGCAGTTTAGCGCGGGAGACCCAGTACTTC CASSLARETQYF
- TRBJ1-5 TRBV5-4 - TGTGCCAGCAGCTTGGGAGGGGAGGGCAATCAGCCCCAGCATTTT CASSLGGEGNQPQHF
- TRBJ1-1 TRBV7-9 - TGTGCCAGCAGCTTACAGGGATTTATCACTGAAGCTTTCTTT CASSLQGFITEAFF
TRBD1 TRBJ2-7 TRBV5-4 - TGTGCCAGCAGCCCCGGGACAGGAGAAAATTACGAGCAGTACTTC CASSPGTGENYEQYF
- TRBJ1-2 TRBV12-3/TRBV12-4 - TGTGCCAGCCACAGGTTCGAGGACTATGGCTACACCTTC CASHRFEDYGYTF
- TRBJ1-2 TRBV28 - TGTGCCAGCAGTCAGGACAGCAACTATGGCTACACCTTC CASSQDSNYGYTF
- TRBJ2-4 TRBV3-1/TRBV3-2 - TGTGCCAGCAGCCAAGATCAAAGGGGAAACATTCAGTACTTC CASSQDQRGNIQYF
TRBD2 TRBJ2-5 TRBV5-1 - TGCGCCAGCAGCTTAGGACTAGCGGGGGCCTCAGGGCAAGAGACCCAGTACTTC CASSLGLAGASGQETQYF
TRBD1 TRBJ1-2 TRBV4-1 - TGCGCCAGCAGCCCAGGGGGAAACTACACCTTC CASSPGGNYTF